A single sample is the source of the 29 T cell receptor beta chains below, sequenced in a study of blood T cell repertoires in COVID-19. Method: immunoSEQ multiplex PCR; TCRdb's copy keeps in-frame clones and lacks some. The sample lists about 290,000 clones, about nine tenths occurring once. Sequencing was carried out using peripheral blood. These receptors came from a woman aged 25 to 39 with active or convalescent COVID-19.

The chain couples TRBV7-9 to TRBJ2-4; TRBD2 is a possible D gene (5 bases). CDR3 length: 14 residues. Germline CDR1 is SEHNR and CDR2 is FQNEAQ (reference sequence). Trimming cost V 6 bases and J 1 base, with 10 bases left between them. The CDR3: CASRSGGAKNIQYF. CDR3 in DNA: TGTGCCAGCAGGTCCGGCGGGGCCAAAAACATTCAGTACTTC.

Only one count was recorded for this clone. The V and J genes are TRBV7-9 and TRBJ1-1; 8 bases align to TRBD1. Trimming removed 0 bases from V and 5 bases from J; junction bases left unmatched: 14. Germline V lookup: CDR1 SEHNR, CDR2 FQNEAQ (reference sequence). The CDR3 is made up of 18 amino acids. For the CDR3, the DNA is TGTGCCAGCAGCTTAGCCCTCATAAGGACAGGGAAGCGAACTGAAGCTTTCTTT. It is translated as CASSLALIRTGKRTEAFF.

As concerns this clone: Sequence at one end of the junction differs from germline and may be a read error. The V gene is TRBV4-2, the J gene TRBJ2-3, with 8 bases that match TRBD2. Looked up from germline, CDR1 is LGHNA and CDR2 is YNFKEQ. This CDR3 is built from 16 residues. CDR3: CASSQDQAGGTDTRYF. The CDR3 DNA sequence: TGTGCCAGCAGCCAAGATCAGGCGGGAGGCACAGATACGCGGTATTTT.

The gene calls are TRBV7-6 and TRBJ2-7, with 9 bases identical to TRBD1. Germline values: CDR1 SGHVS, CDR2 FNYEAQ. J gave up 2 bases and V 3 bases, and 11 bases lay outside the gene matches. The CDR3 runs to 17 residues. The CDR3 sequence: CASSLYPPGQGTYEQYF. The CDR3 DNA reads as TGTGCCAGCAGCTTGTACCCCCCGGGACAGGGCACCTACGAGCAGTACTTC.

V usage is TRBV3-1 (or the pseudogene TRBV3-2) and J usage is TRBJ2-7; TRBD1 is a possible D gene (5 bases). V lost 4 bases, J lost 2 bases, and 9 bases lay in between. Germline CDR1 reads LGHDT; CDR2 reads YNNKEL (reference sequence). This CDR3 spans 13 amino acids. The CDR3 DNA is TGTGCCAGCAGCCGGGGCGGAACCTACGAGCAGTACTTC. Translation: CASSRGGTYEQYF.

The chain carries TRBV5-1 and TRBJ2-1, with TRBD2 as a possible D gene (6 bases). Germline CDR1 and CDR2: SGHRS and YFSETQ. The V end lost 5 bases, the J end lost 2 bases, and 11 bases lay between the germline ends. The CDR3 covers 14 residues. This CDR3 reads CASREGPTYNEQFF. The DNA for the CDR3 is TGCGCCAGCAGGGAGGGGCCCACCTACAATGAGCAGTTCTTC.

The V gene is TRBV6-2 or TRBV6-3, the J gene TRBJ2-1; weak D call: TRBD1 (6 bases). CDR3 length equals 16 residues. Germline-derived CDR1 and CDR2 are MNHEY and SVGEGT. V dropped 2 bases and J dropped 0 bases, with 11 bases sitting between them. The CDR3 loop reads CASSYRDTSSYNEQFF. The CDR3 DNA reads TGTGCCAGCAGTTACCGGGACACCAGCTCCTACAATGAGCAGTTCTTC.

The chain uses TRBV4-3 and TRBJ2-3; D perhaps matches TRBD2 (5 bases). The ends were cut back, 1 base at V and 5 bases at J, with 16 bases in the middle. This CDR3 has 16 amino acids. Looked up from germline, CDR1 is LGHNA and CDR2 is YSLEER. CDR3: CASSQGLGRAQDTQYF. The DNA for the CDR3 is TGCGCCAGCAGCCAAGGTCTGGGGAGAGCCCAAGATACGCAGTATTTT.

The V call is TRBV28, the J call TRBJ1-5; the match to TRBD1 covers 7 bases. The CDR3 length is 14 residues. V shed 5 bases, J shed 5 bases, and the junction held 6 bases outside the gene matches. CDR1 is MDHEN and CDR2 is SYDVKM in the germline V gene. Written as DNA, the CDR3 is TGTGCCAGCAGTGCAGGGGGAAGTCATCAGCCCCAGCATTTT. It yields the protein CASSAGGSHQPQHF. Based on the CDR3 plus reference TRBV28 and TRBJ1-5, the full variable domain is DVKVTQSSRYLVKRTGEKVFLECVQDMDHENMFWYRQDPGLGLRLIYFSYDVKMKEKGDIPEGYSVSREKKERFSLILESASTNQTSMYLCASSAGGSHQPQHFGDGTRLSIL.

This rearrangement joins TRBV5-4 to TRBJ1-1; 7 nucleotides align to TRBD1. Germline V gene data show CDR1 as SGHNT and CDR2 as YYREEE (reference sequence). The CDR3 contains 16 residues. V was clipped by 0 bases and J by 1 base; unmatched bases: 6. The CDR3 DNA sequence: TGTGCCAGCAGCTTGGAGAGACAGGGAGGGAACACTGAAGCTTTCTTT. It yields the protein CASSLERQGGNTEAFF.

The chain employs TRBV10-1 and TRBJ2-1; 7 nucleotides align to TRBD1. The CDR3 consists of 16 residues. V shed 5 bases and J 5 bases; nucleotides not matched to a gene: 12. Germline V gene sequence: CDR1 WNHNN, CDR2 SYGVQD (reference sequence). CDR3: CASSKGAGTAHNEQFF. The CDR3 region has the DNA TGCGCCAGCAGTAAGGGGGCTGGGACAGCTCACAATGAGCAGTTCTTC.

CDR3 loop: CASSPGGPGAFF. For the CDR3, the DNA is TGTGCCAGCAGCCCAGGGGGCCCGGGGGCTTTCTTT. V is TRBV7-9 and J is TRBJ1-1, with 8 bases fitting TRBD1. The ends lost 5 bases at V and 11 bases at J; junction bases unmatched: 7. This CDR3 region has 12 residues. Germline CDR1 reads SEHNR; CDR2 reads FQNEAQ (reference sequence).

The chain carries TRBV4-3 and TRBJ1-2; 7 bases agree with TRBD1. This CDR3 contains 14 residues. The germline V gene encodes CDR1 LGHNA and CDR2 YSLEER. J lost 3 bases, V lost 0 bases, and 1 base had no gene match. Here the CDR3 DNA reads TGCGCCAGCAGCCAAGACAGGGGGGACTATGGCTACACCTTC. Residues: CASSQDRGDYGYTF.

V is TRBV29-1 and J is TRBJ2-3; D unclear. The germline V and J ends were trimmed by 2 bases and 2 bases, with 8 bases remaining between them. Germline V gene data show CDR1 as SQVTM and CDR2 as ANQGSEA. This CDR3 comprises 13 residues. CDR3 in amino acids: CSVERVITDTQYF. CDR3 bases: TGCAGCGTTGAACGGGTCATCACAGATACGCAGTATTTT.

V and J are TRBV6-1 and TRBJ2-7; D is uncertain. Germline assignment: CDR1 MNHNS and CDR2 SASEGT. CDR3 length: 13 residues. V dropped 0 bases and J dropped 6 bases, with 9 bases sitting between them. CDR3 DNA sequence: TGTGCCAGCAGTGAAGCGAAAAAGAGCGAGCAGTACTTC. Translating gives CASSEAKKSEQYF.

This chain connects TRBV2 to TRBJ1-2, with D uncertain. Germline V gives CDR1 SNHLY, CDR2 FYNNEI. V shed 7 bases and J shed 4 bases, with 13 bases lying between them. The CDR3 length is 13 residues. The CDR3 region is CASKERVSYGYTF. In DNA form, the CDR3 reads TGTGCCAGCAAGGAGAGGGTCAGCTATGGCTACACCTTC.

The chain has TRBV7-9 and TRBJ2-7; D is uncertain. Germline V gene sequence: CDR1 SEHNR, CDR2 FQNEAQ (reference sequence). This CDR3 has 16 amino acids. Trimming stripped 0 bases from V and 0 bases from J, with 12 bases between. In nucleotides, the CDR3 is TGTGCCAGCAGCTTAGCGATGTCGAGTTTCTCCTACGAGCAGTACTTC. Amino acids: CASSLAMSSFSYEQYF.

The V call is TRBV5-4, the J call TRBJ2-7; 16 bases align to TRBD2. The CDR3 has 19 residues. Germline V gives CDR1 SGHNT, CDR2 YYREEE (reference sequence). Trimming at V came to 3 bases and at J to 3 bases, leaving 12 bases not matched to a gene. The CDR3 loop reads CASSSPGLAGGPKYYEQYF. The DNA for the CDR3 is TGTGCCAGCAGCTCCCCGGGACTAGCGGGGGGGCCTAAATACTACGAGCAGTACTTC. The complete variable domain, with remaining parts taken from reference TRBV5-4 and TRBJ2-7, reads ETGVTQSPTHLIKTRGQQVTLRCSSQSGHNTVSWYQQALGQGPQFIFQYYREEENGRGNFPPRFSGLQFPNYSSELNVNALELDDSALYLCASSSPGLAGGPKYYEQYFGPGTRLTVT.

This chain uses TRBV19 with TRBJ2-3; weak D call: TRBD2 (6 bases). CDR1 is LNHDA, CDR2 SQIVND, per germline (reference sequence). V gave up 3 bases and J gave up 2 bases, with 15 bases separating them. This CDR3 spans 16 amino acids. The DNA of the CDR3 is TGTGCCAGTAGTATCGATGATAGCGGAGTCACAGATACGCAGTATTTT. It codes for CASSIDDSGVTDTQYF.

The chain joins TRBV19 to TRBJ2-1; 9 bases map to TRBD2. CDR1 is LNHDA and CDR2 is SQIVND in the germline V gene (reference sequence). Losses at the gene ends were 5 bases for V and 6 bases for J; bases not matched to a gene: 11. The CDR3 is made up of 16 amino acids. This CDR3 is CASSFLAGPPRNEQFF. The CDR3 region has the DNA TGTGCCAGTAGTTTCCTAGCGGGGCCCCCTCGCAATGAGCAGTTCTTC.

The chain joins TRBV6-6 to TRBJ2-3, with 12 bases matching TRBD2. This CDR3 is built from 15 residues. Looked up from germline, CDR1 is MNHNY and CDR2 is SVGAGI (reference sequence). The V gene end was trimmed by 5 bases and the J gene end by 5 bases; junction bases not matched to a gene: 5. For the CDR3, the DNA is TGTGCCAGCAGTCCTAGCGGGGGGGCGGGAGATACGCAGTATTTT. It specifies CASSPSGGAGDTQYF.

The V and J genes are TRBV6-6 and TRBJ1-5, with 12 bases matching TRBD1. Germline loops: CDR1 MNHNY, CDR2 SVGAGI (reference sequence). Trimming took 5 bases from V and 7 from J; bases not matched to a gene: 15. The CDR3 covers 18 residues. CDR3 in DNA: TGTGCCAGCAGTCCCCAGGGACAGGGGGCTCTTCGTGGGCAGCCCCAGCATTTT. Translated, it gives CASSPQGQGALRGQPQHF.

This rearrangement joins TRBV30 to TRBJ2-5; 7 bases fit TRBD1. This CDR3 contains 14 residues. Germline CDR1 GTSNPN, CDR2 SVGIG (reference sequence). The ends lost 3 bases at V and 5 bases at J; junction bases unmatched: 9. The CDR3 coding sequence is TGTGCCTGGAGGACAGGGAACTCAGGGGAGACCCAGTACTTC. Its translation is CAWRTGNSGETQYF.

The gene calls are TRBV2 and TRBJ1-1, with 11 nucleotides matching TRBD1. The ends lost 10 bases at V and 5 bases at J; junction bases unmatched: 9. The CDR3 is 14 residues long. Germline values: CDR1 SNHLY, CDR2 FYNNEI. The CDR3 region is CATSLGQGETEAFF. CDR3 DNA sequence: TGTGCCACCTCCTTGGGACAGGGGGAAACTGAAGCTTTCTTT.

The CDR3 DNA follows: TGCGCCAGCAGCCATCGCAGGGATACTGAAGCTTTCTTT. Its protein is CASSHRRDTEAFF. The rearrangement uses TRBV4-3 and TRBJ1-1; tentatively, D is TRBD1 (5 bases). Per the germline V gene, CDR1 is LGHNA and CDR2 is YSLEER. CDR3 length equals 13 residues. Trimming cost V 3 bases and J 5 bases, with 10 bases left between them.

Here the CDR3 DNA reads TGTGCCGGTTTCGGGCAGGGCGATGGCTACACCTTC. This gives the protein CAGFGQGDGYTF. The genes are TRBV27 and TRBJ1-2, with a weak D call TRBD1 (5 bases). The germline V and J ends were trimmed by 11 bases and 6 bases, with 16 bases remaining between them. CDR3 length equals 12 residues. Germline-derived CDR1 and CDR2 are MNHEY and SMNVEV (reference sequence).

This sequence joins TRBV10-2 and TRBJ1-2; TRBD1 matches 7 bases. Per the germline V gene, CDR1 is WSHSY and CDR2 is SAAADI. The CDR3 sequence is 13 residues long. The V and J ends lost 8 bases and 5 bases, in that order; junction bases with no gene match: 8. DNA for the CDR3: TGCGCCAGCTCTTATGACAGGGAATATGGCTACACCTTC. Translated, it gives CASSYDREYGYTF.

V is TRBV3-1 (or the pseudogene TRBV3-2) and J is TRBJ2-7, with 7 bases identical to TRBD2. V lost 4 bases, J lost 1 base, and 10 bases stayed unmatched. CDR1 is LGHDT and CDR2 is YNNKEL in the germline V gene (reference sequence). The CDR3 is made up of 16 amino acids. CDR3 in DNA: TGTGCCAGCAGCCCGCTTGGGGGGGTCGCTTCCTACGAGCAGTACTTC. Translation: CASSPLGGVASYEQYF.

The CDR3 here is CASRGRENEKLFF. The CDR3 bases are TGTGCCAGCAGGGGAAGGGAGAATGAAAAACTGTTTTTT. The chain employs TRBV7-9 and TRBJ1-4, with unresolved D. CDR1 is SEHNR and CDR2 is FQNEAQ in the germline V gene (reference sequence). The CDR3 covers 13 residues. V gave up 6 bases and J gave up 5 bases, with 10 bases separating them.